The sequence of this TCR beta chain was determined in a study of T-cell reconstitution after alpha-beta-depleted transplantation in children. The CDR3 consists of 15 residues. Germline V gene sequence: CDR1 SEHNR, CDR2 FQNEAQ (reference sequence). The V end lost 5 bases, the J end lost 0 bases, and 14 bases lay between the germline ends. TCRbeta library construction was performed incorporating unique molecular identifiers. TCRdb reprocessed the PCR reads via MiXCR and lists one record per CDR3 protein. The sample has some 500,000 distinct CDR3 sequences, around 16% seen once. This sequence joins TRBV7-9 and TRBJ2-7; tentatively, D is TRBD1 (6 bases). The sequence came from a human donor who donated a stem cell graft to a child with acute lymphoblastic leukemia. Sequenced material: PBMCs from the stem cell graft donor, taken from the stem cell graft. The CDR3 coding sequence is TGTGCCAGCAGCGATGTCGGACAGCTCTCCTACGAGCAGTACTTC. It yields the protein CASSDVGQLSYEQYF.